The source of this TCR beta chain is a study of T cell repertoires in aging, cancer and after chemotherapy. Study-wide background: Chronic lymphocytic leukemia patients on fludarabine- or bendamustine-based regimens gave paired samples before and after chemotherapy.

Overall study results and limits: In each cancer cohort, median generation probability increased across chemotherapy, suggesting thymic output rebounded. Loss of evenness, beyond lost richness, contributed to age-related TCR diversity decline in cancer patients. Untreated cancer patients had significantly lower blood TCR diversity than age-matched healthy donors.

The CDR3 contains 14 residues. Germline-derived CDR1 and CDR2 are LGHNA and YSLEER. V shed 2 bases and J 4 bases; nucleotides not matched to a gene: 4. The template was genomic DNA from peripheral blood, not RNA. Points on this clonotype: Its antigen is still unknown.

TRB rearrangements spanning V, D and J were amplified using mixed TRB-A/B primers. TCRdb re-called the multiplex PCR reads through MiXCR, storing one row per CDR3 protein. This table has about 6,200 distinct CDR3 sequences, around 32% appearing once. This clonotype was sampled from a human donor with a blood cancer. The chain combines TRBV4-3 with TRBJ2-7; 8 nucleotides match TRBD2. The sequenced sample was blood. The DNA of the CDR3 is TGCGCCAGCAGCCAAATAGCGGGAAGGTACGAGCAGTACTTC. Its protein is CASSQIAGRYEQYF.